This T cell receptor beta chain was recovered during a study of blood T cells in healthy people across ages. Germline V CDR1 and CDR2: DFQATT, SNEGSKA (reference sequence). CDR3 length: 14 amino acids. A J-beta primer mix and a sample-barcoded 5' primer were used in a second PCR of about 7 to 12 cycles. Each CDR3 protein is one row after TCRdb ran MiXCR on the 5' RACE reads. The profile shows roughly 1,500,000 distinct CDR3 sequences, 30% to 35% of them singletons. The material sequenced was blood. This TCR derives from a woman younger than 45 in good health. The V gene is TRBV20-1, the J gene TRBJ2-4, with 9 bases identical to TRBD2. The end of the DNA fits TRBJ2-5 better, so the J call may be wrong. This CDR3 is CSARSGGGKETQYF. The CDR3, as DNA: TGCAGTGCTCGTAGCGGGGGAGGAAAAGAGACCCAGTACTTC.